The rows below give T cell receptor beta chains drawn from one sample of a study of brain T cells in children with intractable seizures. Profiling relied on immunoSEQ multiplex PCR, and the TCRdb table lists in-frame clones only, not all of them. This sample has tens of thousands of clones, with more than 85% found just once. The sequences come from peripheral blood, collected at surgery. The receptor set was obtained from a boy in the first two years of life with tuberous sclerosis and intractable seizures. Each CDR3 is given with its conserved first and last residue. Each record gives: CDR3 length, D gene, V gene, J gene, CDR3 protein, CDR3 DNA. D genes are given only for firm matches.

13	.	TRBV11-2	TRBJ1-2	CASSLVGDYGYTF	TGTGCCAGCAGCTTAGTAGGGGACTATGGCTACACCTTC
13	.	TRBV2	TRBJ2-2	CASSEVAPGELFF	TGTGCCAGCAGTGAGGTGGCCCCCGGGGAGCTGTTTTTT
13	TRBD1	TRBV29-1	TRBJ1-5	CSARTGEDQPQHF	TGCAGCGCCCGGACAGGGGAAGACCAGCCCCAGCATTTT
14	TRBD2	TRBV2	TRBJ2-1	CAIISGRAGNEQFF	TGTGCCATCATTAGCGGGAGGGCCGGCAATGAGCAGTTCTTC
14	TRBD1	TRBV3-1/TRBV3-2	TRBJ2-7	CASSQGDRFLEQYF	TGTGCCAGCAGCCAAGGGGACAGGTTTCTCGAGCAGTACTTC
16	TRBD2	TRBV5-4	TRBJ2-2	CASSLGLAGATGELFF	TGTGCCAGCAGCTTGGGACTAGCGGGGGCCACCGGGGAGCTGTTTTTT
15	TRBD1	TRBV14	TRBJ1-4	CASSHSGTGGEKLFF	TGTGCCAGCAGCCACTCCGGGACAGGGGGTGAAAAACTGTTTTTT
15	TRBD2	TRBV7-3	TRBJ2-7	CASSLTSGGAYEQYF	TGTGCCAGCAGCTTAACAAGCGGGGGGGCCTACGAGCAGTACTTC
15	TRBD2	TRBV4-2	TRBJ2-1	CASSPRLAGGREQFF	TGTGCCAGCAGCCCTCGACTAGCGGGGGGGCGAGAGCAGTTCTTC
14	.	TRBV19	TRBJ1-5	CASTLGGGHQPQHF	TGTGCCAGTACCCTAGGGGGGGGGCATCAGCCCCAGCATTTT
13	.	TRBV5-1	TRBJ2-7	CASSSSITYEQYF	TGCGCCAGCAGCTCCTCGATCACCTACGAGCAGTACTTC
14	.	TRBV2	TRBJ1-6	CASSVGLVGAPLHF	TGTGCCAGCAGTGTCGGTTTGGTCGGGGCACCCCTCCACTTT
12	.	TRBV12-3/TRBV12-4	TRBJ2-2	CASHRRTGELFF	TGTGCCAGCCACAGGCGAACCGGGGAGCTGTTTTTT
14	TRBD1	TRBV10-3	TRBJ1-1	CAISGRQGSTEAFF	TGTGCCATCAGTGGGAGACAGGGGAGCACTGAAGCTTTCTTT
15	TRBD1	TRBV6-5	TRBJ1-1	CATALDRGLNTEAFF	TGTGCCACCGCTCTTGACAGGGGGTTGAACACTGAAGCTTTCTTT
13	TRBD1	TRBV10-3	TRBJ2-1	CAIKDRGRSEQFF	TGTGCCATCAAGGACAGGGGCAGGAGTGAGCAGTTCTTC
12	TRBD1	TRBV27	TRBJ1-1	CASRAGGVEAFF	TGTGCCAGCAGGGCAGGGGGGGTCGAAGCTTTCTTT
13	.	TRBV7-3	TRBJ2-1	CASSLKVSHEQFF	TGTGCCAGCAGCTTAAAAGTTTCACATGAGCAGTTCTTC